These 12 T cell receptor beta chains originate from one sample sequenced in a study of T cells of healthy individuals. One entry per CDR3 protein, called by TCRdb with MiXCR from the 5' RACE reads. Of about 96,000 distinct CDR3 sequences listed, roughly 18% were seen once; the top ten hold approximately 6%. These receptors were obtained from a human donor in good health.

Only a few counts were recorded for this clonotype. This chain uses TRBV5-1 with TRBJ2-7; D is undetermined. The germline V and J ends were trimmed by 1 base and 0 bases, with 8 bases remaining between them. Per germline, CDR1 SGHRS and CDR2 YFSETQ. The CDR3 extends over 14 amino acids. For the CDR3, the DNA is TGCGCCAGCAGCTTGTCCCCCAGCTCCTACGAGCAGTACTTC. It specifies CASSLSPSSYEQYF.

This clonotype was seen at least ten times. The chain employs TRBV20-1 and TRBJ2-1; the D gene could be TRBD1 or TRBD2 (8 bases each). Germline CDR1 and CDR2: DFQATT and SNEGSKA (reference sequence). The CDR3 spans 16 residues. With 6 bases removed from V and 10 bases from J, the gap between germline ends came to 28 bases. CDR3 region: CSAKTGGTGPNREQFF. CDR3 DNA: TGCAGTGCCAAGACGGGAGGGACAGGTCCAAACAGGGAGCAGTTCTTC.

The chain couples TRBV24-1 to TRBJ2-4, with 7 bases identical to TRBD1. V shed 4 bases, J shed 7 bases, and the junction held 3 bases outside the gene matches. Germline V gene lookup returns CDR1 KGHDR and CDR2 SFDVKD. The CDR3 is 13 amino acids. CDR3 nucleotide sequence: TGTGCCACCAGTGAGACAGGGTTTAACATTCAGTACTTC. Amino acids: CATSETGFNIQYF.

This clonotype appeared a few times. The chain recombines TRBV27 with TRBJ2-3; D remains ambiguous. V dropped 5 bases and J dropped 3 bases, with 18 bases sitting between them. Germline CDR1 reads MNHEY; CDR2 reads SMNVEV (reference sequence). The CDR3 length is 16 residues. The CDR3 region is CASSNGGWMETDTQYF. CDR3 in DNA: TGTGCCAGCAGTAATGGTGGCTGGATGGAAACAGATACGCAGTATTTT.

The chain combines TRBV5-1 with TRBJ1-6, with D maybe TRBD1 (5 bases). This CDR3 spans 16 amino acids. The ends were cut back, 5 bases at V and 8 bases at J, with 20 bases in the middle. The germline V gene has CDR1 SGHRS and CDR2 YFSETQ. The CDR3 spells CASRTGAERRHSPLHF. In nucleotides, the CDR3 is TGCGCCAGCAGAACCGGGGCTGAGAGACGGCATTCACCCCTCCACTTT.

The chain couples TRBV7-8 to TRBJ2-3; no definite D call. The germline CDR1 and CDR2 sequences are SGHVS and FQNEAQ. This CDR3 comprises 13 residues. Trimming removed 6 bases at V and 2 bases at J, with 9 bases between. The CDR3, as DNA: TGTGCCAGCAGTTTGGGCGCCACAGATACGCAGTATTTT. Its protein product is CASSLGATDTQYF.

The chain has TRBV6-6 and TRBJ1-2; D not resolved. This CDR3 region has 11 residues. The germline CDR1 and CDR2 sequences are MNHNY and SVGAGI (reference sequence). V was pared by 0 bases and J by 7 bases, with 3 bases between. The CDR3 sequence is CASSYSIGYTF. The DNA for the CDR3 is TGTGCCAGCAGTTACTCGATTGGCTACACCTTC.

The rearrangement uses TRBV28 and TRBJ2-2, with TRBD2 identical over 9 bases. The V gene's germline CDR1 is MDHEN and CDR2 SYDVKM. After removal of 7 bases from V and 2 bases from J, the junction contained 8 bases not matched to a gene. The length of the CDR3 is 16 residues. CDR3 nucleotide sequence: TGTGCCAGCATCCCCGGGACTAGCCGCAACACCGGGGAGCTGTTTTTT. Translating it yields CASIPGTSRNTGELFF.

Remarks on this clonotype: A read error is possible here, since a much larger clone lies one base away. J is TRBJ2-4 and V is TRBV7-2; 16 positions match TRBD2. J gave up 6 bases and V 5 bases, and 16 bases lay outside the gene matches. Germline lookup yields CDR1 SGHTA and CDR2 FQGNSA. The CDR3 consists of 20 residues. The CDR3 region has the DNA TGTGCCAGCAGCCGTCAACCGGGACTAGCGGGAGGGCGGGAAGTAAACATTCAGTACTTC. This encodes CASSRQPGLAGGREVNIQYF. The variable domain in full, with the rest retrieved from reference TRBV7-2 and TRBJ2-4, is GAGVSQSPSNKVTEKGKDVELRCDPISGHTALYWYRQSLGQGLEFLIYFQGNSAPDKSGLPSDRFSAERTGGSVSTLTIQRTQQEDSAVYLCASSRQPGLAGGREVNIQYFGAGTRLSVL.

The chain is built from TRBV29-1 and TRBJ2-3, with unresolved D. The CDR3 runs 14 residues. The germline CDR1 and CDR2 sequences are SQVTM and ANQGSEA. The V end was cut by 0 bases, the J end by 11 bases, with 18 bases between. The CDR3 loop is CSVEDRRVGGKQYF. CDR3 in DNA: TGCAGCGTTGAAGATCGACGGGTGGGCGGCAAGCAGTATTTT.

This chain connects TRBV12-3 or TRBV12-4 to TRBJ1-5; tentatively, D is TRBD1 (5 bases). This CDR3 spans 13 amino acids. Trimming stripped 3 bases from V and 7 bases from J, with 10 bases between. The chain's CDR3 is CASSFIRDQPQHF. DNA of the CDR3: TGTGCCAGCAGTTTTATTAGGGACCAGCCCCAGCATTTT.

A few counts support this clonotype. The V and J genes are TRBV6-6 and TRBJ2-1, with 7 bases that match TRBD1. V lost 7 bases and J lost 8; bases outside the gene matches: 5. The CDR3 runs to 12 residues. CDR1 is MNHNY, CDR2 SVGAGI, per germline (reference sequence). This chain's CDR3 is CASTWDSDEQFF. The CDR3 coding sequence is TGTGCCAGCACCTGGGACAGTGATGAGCAGTTCTTC.